Following are 18 T cell receptor beta chains from one sample sequenced in a study of somatic mutations in cytotoxic T cells in rheumatoid arthritis. The assay was immunoSEQ multiplex PCR, and TCRdb's table has in-frame clones only and misses some. The data show 18,000 or so clones, with roughly 70% seen just once and over 20% held by the top ten. The sequencing input was CD8+ T cells sorted from blood. These receptors originate from a woman aged 60-75 years in good health.

This chain connects TRBV29-1 to TRBJ1-2; D is unresolved. Trimming cost V 0 bases and J 1 base, with 12 bases left between them. Germline V gene sequence: CDR1 SQVTM, CDR2 ANQGSEA. The CDR3 extends over 15 amino acids. CDR3 region: CSVEDGSNLNYGYTF. CDR3 bases: TGCAGCGTTGAAGATGGCAGCAACCTTAACTATGGCTACACCTTC.

V usage is TRBV18 and J usage is TRBJ2-7; TRBD2 matches 8 bases. Germline V gives CDR1 KGHSH, CDR2 LQKENI. J lost 4 bases, V lost 3 bases, and 2 bases had no gene match. The CDR3 contains 13 residues. This CDR3 is CASSPSGGYEQYF. Written as DNA, the CDR3 is TGTGCCAGCTCACCCTCGGGAGGGTACGAGCAGTACTTC.

This sequence joins TRBV19 and TRBJ2-1; maybe TRBD2 (6 bases). Per germline, CDR1 LNHDA and CDR2 SQIVND (reference sequence). V lost 3 bases and J 9 bases, leaving 6 bases between the germline ends. The CDR3 totals 11 residues. CDR3 sequence (DNA): TGTGCCAGTAGTATGGGACTTGAGCAGTTCTTC. This translates into CASSMGLEQFF.

This chain connects TRBV13 to TRBJ1-1; maybe TRBD1 (5 bases). The V and J ends lost 0 bases and 1 base respectively, with 12 bases between them. The CDR3 totals 16 residues. Germline loops: CDR1 PRHDT, CDR2 FYEKMQ (reference sequence). CDR3 nucleotide sequence: TGTGCCAGCAGCTTAGGGAAGGGGCCAGGGAACACTGAAGCTTTCTTT. It encodes CASSLGKGPGNTEAFF.

V usage is TRBV25-1 and J usage is TRBJ2-1, with 7 bases identical to TRBD1. V shed 0 bases and J 6 bases; nucleotides not matched to a gene: 2. The CDR3 is made up of 14 amino acids. The germline V gene encodes CDR1 MGHDK and CDR2 SYGVNS. CDR3 sequence reads: CASSEYPGGNEQFF. The CDR3 nucleotides read TGTGCCAGCAGTGAATACCCAGGGGGCAATGAGCAGTTCTTC.

The chain has TRBV27 and TRBJ2-3; 7 nucleotides agree with TRBD1. V lost 3 bases to trimming and J lost 2 bases; unmatched junction nucleotides: 2. Germline values: CDR1 MNHEY, CDR2 SMNVEV (reference sequence). CDR3 size: 14 residues. The CDR3 DNA is TGTGCCAGCAGTTTGGGACAGTACACAGATACGCAGTATTTT. Protein sequence: CASSLGQYTDTQYF.

V is TRBV12-5 and J is TRBJ1-1; the match to TRBD1 covers 10 bases. The CDR3 sequence is 19 residues long. From germline, CDR1 is LGHNT and CDR2 FRNRAP. Trimming cost V 3 bases and J 3 bases; bases outside gene matches: 16. The CDR3 protein is CASGFGPLPGQGGYTEAFF. The CDR3 DNA reads as TGTGCTAGTGGTTTTGGCCCCTTACCCGGACAGGGGGGTTACACTGAAGCTTTCTTT.

J is TRBJ2-3 and V is TRBV29-1, with TRBD2 matching 14 bases. This CDR3 contains 12 residues. The ends lost 6 bases at V and 14 bases at J; junction bases unmatched: 7. In germline, CDR1 is SQVTM, CDR2 ANQGSEA. Here the CDR3 reads CSVGTSGSLGYF. CDR3 in DNA: TGCAGCGTCGGGACTAGCGGGAGTCTGGGGTATTTT.

As for this clone: In the same sample, other DNA sequences code for this CDR3. V gene TRBV27 combines with J gene TRBJ2-7, with 7 bases aligning to TRBD1. The CDR3 totals 12 residues. In germline, CDR1 is MNHEY, CDR2 SMNVEV (reference sequence). V gave up 4 bases and J gave up 5 bases; unmatched junction bases: 2. CDR3 in DNA: TGTGCCAGCAGTTCGGGACAGCACGAGCAGTACTTC. Its protein is CASSSGQHEQYF.

V and J are TRBV6-6 and TRBJ1-3; D gene ambiguous. The germline gives CDR1 MNHNY, CDR2 SVGAGI (reference sequence). The V gene lost 5 bases and the J gene lost 0 bases, with 11 bases spanning the gap. CDR3 length: 15 amino acids. This CDR3 is CASSQTAFSGNTIYF. The CDR3 bases are TGTGCCAGCAGTCAAACAGCTTTCTCTGGAAACACCATATATTTT.

This sequence joins TRBV19 and TRBJ1-1; D unclear. Germline V gene lookup returns CDR1 LNHDA and CDR2 SQIVND (reference sequence). The length of the CDR3 is 13 residues. Trimming cost V 3 bases and J 0 bases, with 5 bases left between them. The CDR3 region is CASSISLNTEAFF. CDR3 DNA sequence: TGTGCCAGTAGTATCTCACTGAACACTGAAGCTTTCTTT.

Relative to its sample, this clone is medium-sized (0.01 to 0.1%). The chain carries TRBV9 and TRBJ1-3, with D unresolved. CDR3 length: 14 amino acids. V lost 4 bases, J lost 0 bases, and 8 bases lay in between. The V gene's germline CDR1 is SGDLS and CDR2 YYNGEE. The DNA of the CDR3 is TGTGCCAGCAGCCCCTCATACTCTGGAAACACCATATATTTT. Translating it yields CASSPSYSGNTIYF.

The rearrangement links TRBV6-4 to TRBJ2-1, with TRBD2 identical over 9 bases. Germline CDR1 MRHNA, CDR2 SNTAGT. CDR3 length: 15 amino acids. V dropped 4 bases and J dropped 6; count of bases not matched to a gene: 7. For the CDR3, the DNA is TGTGCCAGCAGTGGGGCTAGCGGGGCGGTCAATGAGCAGTTCTTC. It yields the protein CASSGASGAVNEQFF.

In DNA form, the CDR3 reads TGTGCCAGCTCACCAGGGACAGGGGGTGCCCTGAACACTGAAGCTTTCTTT. Its protein is CASSPGTGGALNTEAFF. The V gene is TRBV18, the J gene TRBJ1-1, with 11 bases fitting TRBD1. V shed 2 bases and J 0 bases; nucleotides not matched to a gene: 5. This CDR3 has 17 amino acids. The germline CDR1 and CDR2 sequences are KGHSH and LQKENI.

This chain joins TRBV6-1 and TRBJ2-7; TRBD1 is a possible D gene (5 bases). Germline lookup yields CDR1 MNHNS and CDR2 SASEGT. This CDR3 has 16 residues. V lost 0 bases and J lost 5, with 17 bases in between. The CDR3 loop is CASSEAQGRARHEQYF. Written as DNA, the CDR3 is TGTGCCAGCAGTGAAGCGCAAGGCAGGGCGAGGCACGAGCAGTACTTC.

V gene TRBV27 combines with J gene TRBJ2-7, with 10 positions matching TRBD1. J was trimmed by 6 bases and V by 3 bases; bases with no gene match: 5. Germline V gene sequence: CDR1 MNHEY, CDR2 SMNVEV (reference sequence). The CDR3 consists of 14 residues. CDR3 sequence: CASSFMDRGSEQYF. CDR3 sequence (DNA): TGTGCCAGCAGTTTCATGGACAGGGGGTCCGAGCAGTACTTC.

This chain links TRBV19 with TRBJ2-2; D gene unclear. V lost 3 bases, J lost 4 bases, and 9 bases lay in between. This CDR3 is 14 amino acids long. Germline V gives CDR1 LNHDA, CDR2 SQIVND (reference sequence). In DNA, the CDR3 is TGTGCCAGTAGTATGGAAGGGTTCACCGGGGAGCTGTTTTTT. Amino acid sequence: CASSMEGFTGELFF.

This clone came up once. The chain uses TRBV27 and TRBJ2-1; D is possibly TRBD2 (5 bases). Germline-derived CDR1 and CDR2 are MNHEY and SMNVEV (reference sequence). The CDR3 spans 16 residues. Trimming stripped 0 bases from V and 3 bases from J, with 12 bases between. In nucleotides, the CDR3 is TGTGCCAGCAGTTTATCTATAGCGAAAGGCTACAATGAGCAGTTCTTC. It translates to CASSLSIAKGYNEQFF.